The present T cell receptor beta chain was sequenced within a study of OX40 agonist ivuxolimab in advanced cancers. The data were produced by immunoSEQ multiplex PCR, yet TCRdb's version contains in-frame clones alone and is incomplete. Of roughly 48,000 clones in the sample, approximately 84% are singletons; the top ten hold 1.1%. Points from the study as a whole: By week 6 at 0.1 to 3.0 mg/kg, blood CD4+ and CD8+ T cells had expanded clonally.

With regard to this clone: Its antigen is still unknown.

V lost 1 base to trimming and J lost 4 bases; unmatched junction nucleotides: 11. The CDR3 is made up of 17 amino acids. Germline V lookup: CDR1 LGHNA, CDR2 YSLEER. Source: CD4+ or CD8+ T cells sorted from blood, taken in a trial of the OX40 agonist ivuxolimab. This sequence joins TRBV4-3 and TRBJ2-3, with 7 bases lining up with TRBD1. This clonotype originated in an adult with an advanced solid tumor such as melanoma, head and neck, liver or kidney cancer. CDR3 DNA: TGCGCCAGCAGCCAAGGGGGACAGAGTGTGGGGGCAGATACGCAGTATTTT. Its protein is CASSQGGQSVGADTQYF.